The clone carrying this T cell receptor (beta chain) was observed a handful of times. The antigen remains unidentified. This entry comes from a study of response to subunit inactivated influenza vaccine. Findings and caveats of the study: Authors suggested few new T cells are recruited by each seasonal influenza vaccination.

Germline loops: CDR1 DFQATT, CDR2 SNEGSKA (reference sequence). The CDR3 is made up of 11 amino acids. Between the trimmed V and J ends, which lost 0 bases and 6 bases, there was a span of 3 bases. TCRdb analysed the RT-PCR reads with MiXCR anew, one entry per CDR3 protein. This sample has approximately 570,000 distinct CDR3 sequences, with 7.5% to 8.5% found just once. The receptor's source is a man between 50 and 69 years old who received an inactivated influenza vaccine. The specimen comprised PBMCs from blood, sampled roughly 24 months after vaccination. This rearrangement joins TRBV20-1 to TRBJ2-1, with D unclear. CDR3 sequence reads: CSARDSNEQFF. CDR3 sequence (DNA): TGCAGTGCTAGAGACTCCAATGAGCAGTTCTTC.